A single sample gave rise to the 4 T cell receptor beta chains below, sequenced in a study of blood T cell repertoires in COVID-19. TCRdb keeps only in-frame clones here, not all; method: immunoSEQ multiplex PCR. The sample carries roughly 200,000 clones, 85% to 90% recorded once. Sequences were obtained from peripheral blood. The origin of the receptors is a man aged 18 to 30 with active or convalescent COVID-19.

V and J are TRBV30 and TRBJ2-7; D not resolved. Trimming took off 8 bases at V and 0 bases at J, with 8 bases between the two ends. This CDR3 comprises 11 residues. The V gene's germline CDR1 is GTSNPN and CDR2 SVGIG (reference sequence). Here the CDR3 DNA reads TGTGCCGCGATCCACTCCTACGAGCAGTACTTC. Its translation: CAAIHSYEQYF.

This chain links TRBV7-9 with TRBJ2-5; TRBD1 matches at 7 bases. This CDR3 has 14 amino acids. Trimming took 1 base from V and 3 from J; bases not matched to a gene: 2. Germline V gene sequence: CDR1 SEHNR, CDR2 FQNEAQ (reference sequence). The CDR3 here is CASSLGGQEETQYF. The CDR3 DNA reads TGTGCCAGCAGCTTAGGCGGACAGGAAGAGACCCAGTACTTC.

The chain employs TRBV9 and TRBJ1-1, with D possibly matching TRBD1 (5 bases). V was cut by 0 bases and J by 5 bases, with 8 bases left in between. The CDR3 runs 13 residues. Germline CDR1 and CDR2: SGDLS and YYNGEE. Written as DNA, the CDR3 is TGTGCCAGCAGCGTAGAGGGGTATACTGAAGCTTTCTTT. Amino acid sequence: CASSVEGYTEAFF.

J is TRBJ1-2 and V is TRBV5-4; D uncertain. This CDR3 is built from 12 residues. Germline loops: CDR1 SGHNT, CDR2 YYREEE (reference sequence). Trimming removed 1 base from V and 6 bases from J, with 7 bases in between. The CDR3 protein is CASSLNLDGYTF. The DNA of the CDR3 is TGTGCCAGCAGCTTGAACTTGGATGGCTACACCTTC.